The clone carrying this T cell receptor (beta chain) was counted ten times or more. Time point described: longitudinal time-point 1 (baseline). This sample was taken from a study of neurological immune-mediated disorders. A 10-nucleotide random UMI tagged transcripts in template-switch 5'RACE cDNA synthesis. TCRdb processed the 5' RACE reads anew with MiXCR; each CDR3 protein has one entry. The sample carries some 71,000 distinct CDR3 sequences, 9.5% to 13% recorded once. Sample: PBMCs. The clonotype was recovered from a man between 25 and 39 years old in good health.

CDR3 region: CSARVSAAQDTQYF. CDR3 coding DNA: TGCAGTGCTAGAGTCTCAGCGGCCCAGGATACGCAGTATTTT. The V gene is TRBV20-1, the J gene TRBJ2-3; D is perhaps TRBD2 (5 bases). V dropped 1 base and J dropped 6 bases, with 14 bases sitting between them. CDR1 DFQATT and CDR2 SNEGSKA come from the germline V gene (reference sequence). This CDR3 spans 14 amino acids.